The TCR beta chain under discussion was sequenced for a study of human T cells and chemical hapten exposure. This clonotype occurred a few times. MiXCR was run by TCRdb on the RACE reads, yielding one entry per CDR3 protein. This table holds roughly 97,000 distinct CDR3 sequences, 25% to 30% found once. Specified time point: patch test 3, about 24 weeks after DPC sensitization. Treatment meaning: therapeutic diphenylcyclopropenone sensitization with weekly scalp DPC. The germline V gene encodes CDR1 SGHTA and CDR2 FQGNSA. The CDR3 has 16 residues. Trimming left V 5 bases short and J 7 bases short, with 21 bases between.

The rearrangement links TRBV7-2 to TRBJ2-1, with D possibly TRBD2 on 5 matching bases. The sample was whole blood, taken in connection with sensitization to the hapten diphenylcyclopropenone (DPC). This sequence was found in a man in his forties or fifties with alopecia areata. Some clones in this sample may be carry-over from other donors' samples. CDR3 nucleotides: TGTGCCAGCAGCCGAATTAGAGGGAATTTAGTAAATGAGCAGTTCTTC. This sequence encodes CASSRIRGNLVNEQFF. Supplemented by reference TRBV7-2 and TRBJ2-1, the full variable domain reads GAGVSQSPSNKVTEKGKDVELRCDPISGHTALYWYRQSLGQGLEFLIYFQGNSAPDKSGLPSDRFSAERTGGSVSTLTIQRTQQEDSAVYLCASSRIRGNLVNEQFFGPGTRLTVL.